Reported below is one T cell receptor beta chain. Sequencing was performed with immunoSEQ multiplex PCR; in TCRdb, only in-frame clones are kept and a portion is missing. The table records 120,000 to 150,000 clones, approximately 94% of them present only once. These data originate in a study of T cell responses to AZD1222 COVID-19 vaccine. The CDR3 spans 14 residues. The ends were cut back, 4 bases at V and 1 base at J, with 10 bases in the middle. Germline CDR1 SNHLY, CDR2 FYNNEI. The specimen was peripheral blood, collected on day 0 of AZD1222 vaccination. This receptor was identified in an adult in good health. The chain is built from TRBV2 and TRBJ1-1, with D tentatively TRBD1 (6 bases). In DNA form, the CDR3 reads TGTGCCAGCAGTGTTGGCAGGGGGAACACTGAAGCTTTCTTT. Amino acids: CASSVGRGNTEAFF. Full variable domain (outside the CDR3, taken from reference TRBV2 and TRBJ1-1): EPEVTQTPSHQVTQMGQEVILRCVPISNHLYFYWYRQILGQKVEFLVSFYNNEISEKSEIFDDQFSVERPDGSNFTLKIRSTKLEDSAMYFCASSVGRGNTEAFFGQGTRLTVV.